Following are 16 T cell receptor beta chains from one sample sequenced in a study of blood T cells in healthy people across ages. Primed by a sample-barcoded 5' primer and a J-beta primer mix, a second PCR proceeded for about 7 to 12 cycles. Using its own MiXCR run on the 5' RACE reads, TCRdb lists one record per CDR3 protein. Among some 690,000 distinct CDR3 sequences listed, roughly 20% were seen once. The sample taken for sequencing was blood. These receptor sequences come from a man between 65 and 79 years old in good health.

The chain recombines TRBV14 with TRBJ1-6, with 12 bases aligning to TRBD1. The germline V gene has CDR1 SGHDN and CDR2 FVKESK. The CDR3 has 15 residues. The V and J ends lost 6 bases and 6 bases, in that order; junction bases with no gene match: 3. CDR3: CASRGQGAVNSPLHF. The CDR3 coding sequence is TGTGCCAGCAGGGGACAGGGGGCCGTTAATTCACCCCTCCACTTT.

This clonotype was detected only a few times. The V call is TRBV5-1, the J call TRBJ2-1; D is possibly TRBD1 (6 bases). Trimming stripped 4 bases from V and 1 base from J, with 15 bases between. This CDR3 region has 16 residues. Germline-derived CDR1 and CDR2 are SGHRS and YFSETQ. This CDR3 is CASSPDPGVSYNEQFF. The CDR3 nucleotides are TGCGCCAGCAGCCCAGACCCAGGGGTTTCCTACAATGAGCAGTTCTTC.

The chain combines TRBV7-6 with TRBJ2-4, with D perhaps being TRBD1 or TRBD2 (7 bases each). Germline CDR1 reads SGHVS; CDR2 reads FNYEAQ. The CDR3 has 13 residues. V dropped 4 bases and J dropped 9 bases, with 13 bases sitting between them. In nucleotides, the CDR3 is TGTGCCAGCAGCTCCTCAGGGGGGGGCATTCAGTACTTC. It encodes CASSSSGGGIQYF.

There are many counts of this clonotype. J is TRBJ2-3 and V is TRBV10-3; 7 bases are shared with TRBD2. The CDR3 spans 11 residues. The V gene's germline CDR1 is ENHRY and CDR2 SYGVKD. With V trimmed by 8 bases and J by 4 bases, 0 bases remained unmatched. The CDR3 nucleotides are TGTGCCATCGGGGGGGCAGATACGCAGTATTTT. Protein sequence: CAIGGADTQYF.

Here the CDR3 reads CASSDPTGLEQYF. For the CDR3, the DNA is TGTGCCAGCAGTGACCCGACAGGGCTCGAGCAGTACTTC. The chain is built from TRBV25-1 and TRBJ2-7; 7 bases fit TRBD1. Germline V lookup: CDR1 MGHDK, CDR2 SYGVNS. With V trimmed by 3 bases and J by 6 bases, 5 bases remained unmatched. CDR3 length: 13 amino acids.

This sequence joins TRBV20-1 and TRBJ2-1, with D uncertain. The V end was cut by 2 bases, the J end by 0 bases, with 11 bases between. This CDR3 spans 15 amino acids. The germline V gene encodes CDR1 DFQATT and CDR2 SNEGSKA (reference sequence). The CDR3 coding sequence is TGCAGTGCTAGACCCGGCCATGGCTCCTACAATGAGCAGTTCTTC. Residues: CSARPGHGSYNEQFF.

A few counts support this clonotype. This chain joins TRBV10-3 and TRBJ1-1; perhaps TRBD1 as D (5 bases). V lost 7 bases and J lost 0, with 12 bases in between. CDR3 length equals 14 residues. Per germline, CDR1 ENHRY and CDR2 SYGVKD. The CDR3 protein is CAITQGPMNTEAFF. CDR3 DNA sequence: TGTGCCATCACCCAGGGCCCGATGAACACTGAAGCTTTCTTT.

This clonotype was seen a few times. An end of the junction does not agree with germline; a read error may underlie this. This chain connects TRBV7-2 to TRBJ2-5, with D perhaps matching TRBD2 (6 bases). In germline, CDR1 is SGHTA, CDR2 FQGNSA. This CDR3 is 13 amino acids long. The CDR3 loop reads CASSFSGGEAQYF. The DNA for the CDR3 is TGTGCCAGCAGCTTTTCCGGGGGAGAGGCCCAGTACTTC.

The chain combines TRBV4-1 with TRBJ2-1; 7 positions agree with TRBD2. The CDR3 runs to 14 residues. J was trimmed by 14 bases and V by 0 bases; bases with no gene match: 10. Looked up from germline, CDR1 is MGHRA and CDR2 is YSYEKL. CDR3 amino acids: CASSQEDSRESKFF. The DNA of the CDR3 is TGCGCCAGCAGCCAAGAAGACTCGCGGGAGAGTAAGTTCTTC.

This clonotype appeared a few times. The chain combines TRBV28 with TRBJ2-2; the D is unclear. The CDR3 runs to 12 residues. The germline gives CDR1 MDHEN, CDR2 SYDVKM. With 6 bases removed from V and 7 bases from J, the gap between germline ends came to 9 bases. CDR3 sequence reads: CASRGPIGELFF. The CDR3 coding sequence is TGTGCCAGCAGGGGTCCCATCGGGGAGCTGTTTTTT.

CDR3 sequence reads: CASRNGPESNEQFF. The DNA for the CDR3 is TGCGCCAGCAGGAACGGTCCTGAATCCAATGAGCAGTTCTTC. This chain joins TRBV5-1 and TRBJ2-1, with D unresolved. V lost 5 bases and J 6 bases, leaving 15 bases between the germline ends. There are 14 residues in the CDR3. Germline V lookup: CDR1 SGHRS, CDR2 YFSETQ.

A few counts support this clonotype. The V gene is TRBV21-1, the J gene TRBJ2-1; TRBD2 was called by the table and not checked on the DNA. TRBV21-1 is a pseudogene. The CDR3 consists of 16 residues. The CDR3 DNA is TGTGCCAGCAGAAGGAACTTTAGCGGGAATGAGGTTGAGCAGTTCTTC. This sequence encodes CASRRNFSGNEVEQFF.

The chain has TRBV3-1 and TRBJ1-2; D is uncertain. Germline V gene data show CDR1 as LGHDT and CDR2 as YNNKEL (reference sequence). The V end lost 3 bases, the J end lost 7 bases, and 12 bases lay between the germline ends. CDR3 length: 13 residues. Written as DNA, the CDR3 is TGTGCCAGCAGCCAGGGCAGTAGTGGTGGCTACACCTTC. Translated, it gives CASSQGSSGGYTF. Filled out from reference TRBV3-1 and TRBJ1-2, the complete variable domain reads DTAVSQTPKYLVTQMGNDKSIKCEQNLGHDTMYWYKQDSKKFLKIMFSYNNKELIINETVPNRFSPKSPDKAHLNLHINSLELGDSAVYFCASSQGSSGGYTFGSGTRLTVV.

Only a few counts were recorded for this clonotype. V is TRBV7-2 and J is TRBJ1-2; TRBD1 agrees at 8 bases. CDR3 length equals 13 residues. Germline CDR1 is SGHTA and CDR2 is FQGNSA. The ends lost 0 bases at V and 8 bases at J; junction bases unmatched: 2. Here the CDR3 reads CASSLARQGGYTF. The CDR3 nucleotides read TGTGCCAGCAGCTTAGCTAGACAGGGGGGCTACACCTTC.

The gene calls are TRBV19 and TRBJ2-1; the D gene is possibly TRBD2 (5 bases). Trimming left V 10 bases short and J 4 bases short, with 8 bases between. CDR3 length: 11 residues. Germline V CDR1 and CDR2: LNHDA, SQIVND (reference sequence). CDR3 DNA: TGTGCCACAGAGCGGTACAATGAGCAGTTCTTC. Protein product: CATERYNEQFF.

This clonotype has a handful of counts. V usage is TRBV11-1 and J usage is TRBJ2-2; D is undetermined. V was pared by 1 base and J by 7 bases, with 7 bases between. This CDR3 region has 13 residues. CDR1 and CDR2 from the germline V gene are SGHAT and FQDESV (reference sequence). The CDR3 sequence is CASSLEVFGELFF. The CDR3 nucleotides are TGTGCCAGCAGCTTAGAGGTTTTCGGGGAGCTGTTTTTT.